This T cell receptor (beta chain) was sequenced during a study of cytomegalovirus exposure and HLA in healthy donors. General observations from the study: Solely CMV serostatus was available to characterize immune exposure. What was likely a sequencing artifact was a cluster of highly shared sequence variants.

The germline V gene encodes CDR1 SGHDT and CDR2 YYEEEE. V lost 6 bases and J lost 7, with 19 bases in between. The CDR3 is 14 residues long. With respect to this clone: Its antigen is unidentified.

Donors showed nominal health when sampled, although they likely had unrecorded immune exposures. Primers for the PCR totalled 60 Vbeta and 13 Jbeta. Original processing methods: In a later analysis, the count reached 74 million or so unique TCR beta chains, with roughly 11 million shared. The data were produced by immunoSEQ multiplex PCR, yet TCRdb's version contains in-frame clones alone and is incomplete. The DNA gave D and trimming, while V, J and clone size come from that table. Of roughly 80,000 clones listed, less than 80% are singletons. The chain couples TRBV5-6 to TRBJ1-2; maybe TRBD1 (5 bases). Source material: PBMCs. The receptor's source is a woman aged 45-65 years in good health and CMV-seropositive. CDR3 DNA sequence: TGTGCCAGCAACTACGTAGGAGGGGCTGGTGGCTACACCTTC. Translation gives CASNYVGGAGGYTF.